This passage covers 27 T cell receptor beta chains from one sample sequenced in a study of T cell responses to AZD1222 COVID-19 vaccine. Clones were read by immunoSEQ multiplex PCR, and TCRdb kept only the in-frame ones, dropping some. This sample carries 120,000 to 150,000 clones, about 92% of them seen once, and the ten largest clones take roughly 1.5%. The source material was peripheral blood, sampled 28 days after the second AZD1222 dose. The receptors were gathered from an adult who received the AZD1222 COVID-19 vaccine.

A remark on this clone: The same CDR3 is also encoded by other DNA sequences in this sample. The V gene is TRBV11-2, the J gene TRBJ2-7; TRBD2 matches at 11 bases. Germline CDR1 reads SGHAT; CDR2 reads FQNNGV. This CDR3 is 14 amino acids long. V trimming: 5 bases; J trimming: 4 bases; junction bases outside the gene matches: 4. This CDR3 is CASSPGLAGYEQYF. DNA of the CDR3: TGTGCCAGCAGCCCAGGACTAGCGGGTTACGAGCAGTACTTC. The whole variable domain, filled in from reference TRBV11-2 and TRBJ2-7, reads EAGVAQSPRYKIIEKRQSVAFWCNPISGHATLYWYQQILGQGPKLLIQFQNNGVVDDSQLPKDRFSAERLKGVDSTLKIQPAKLEDSAVYLCASSPGLAGYEQYFGPGTRLTVT.

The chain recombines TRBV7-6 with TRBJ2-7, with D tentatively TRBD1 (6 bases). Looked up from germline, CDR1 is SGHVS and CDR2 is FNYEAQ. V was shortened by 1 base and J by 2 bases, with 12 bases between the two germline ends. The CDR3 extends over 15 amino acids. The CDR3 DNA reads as TGTGCCAGCAGCTTAGACCAGGGGATCGCCTACGAGCAGTACTTC. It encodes CASSLDQGIAYEQYF.

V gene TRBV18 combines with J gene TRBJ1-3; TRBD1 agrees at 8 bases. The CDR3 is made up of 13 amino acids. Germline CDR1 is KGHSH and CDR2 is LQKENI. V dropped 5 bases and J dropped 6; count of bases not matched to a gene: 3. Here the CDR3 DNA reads TGTGCCAGCTCAGCGGACAGGGCAAACACCATATATTTT. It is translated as CASSADRANTIYF.

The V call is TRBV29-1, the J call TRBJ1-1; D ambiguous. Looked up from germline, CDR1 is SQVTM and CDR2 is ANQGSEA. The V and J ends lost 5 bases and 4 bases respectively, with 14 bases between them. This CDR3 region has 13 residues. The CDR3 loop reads CSVSGRQATEAFF. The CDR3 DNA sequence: TGCAGCGTTTCGGGTCGGCAGGCCACTGAAGCTTTCTTT.

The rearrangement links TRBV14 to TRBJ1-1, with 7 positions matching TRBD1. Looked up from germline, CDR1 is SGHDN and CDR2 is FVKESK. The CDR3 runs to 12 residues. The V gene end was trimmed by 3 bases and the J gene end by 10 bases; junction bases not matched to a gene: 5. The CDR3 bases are TGTGCCAGCAGCCAGTTACAGGGGCCAGCTTTCTTT. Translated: CASSQLQGPAFF.

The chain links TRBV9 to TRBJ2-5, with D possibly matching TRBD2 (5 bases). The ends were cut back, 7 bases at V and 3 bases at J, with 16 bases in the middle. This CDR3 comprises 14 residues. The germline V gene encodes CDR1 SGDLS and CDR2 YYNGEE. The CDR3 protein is CASAEANGKETQYF. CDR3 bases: TGTGCCAGCGCCGAGGCAAACGGGAAAGAGACCCAGTACTTC.

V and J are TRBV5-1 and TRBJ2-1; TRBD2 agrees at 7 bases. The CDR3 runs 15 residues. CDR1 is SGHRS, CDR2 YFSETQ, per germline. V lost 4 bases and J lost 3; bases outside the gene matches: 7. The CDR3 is CASSTTGGSYNEQFF. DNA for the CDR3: TGCGCCAGCAGCACCACCGGCGGGAGCTACAATGAGCAGTTCTTC.

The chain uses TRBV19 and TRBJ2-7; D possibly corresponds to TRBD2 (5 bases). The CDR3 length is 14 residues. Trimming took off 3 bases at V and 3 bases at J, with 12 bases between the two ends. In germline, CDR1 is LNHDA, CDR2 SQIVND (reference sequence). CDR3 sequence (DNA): TGTGCCAGTAGTATCAGCGGTGGAGGCTACGAGCAGTACTTC. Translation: CASSISGGGYEQYF.

The CDR3 here is CASSHERTDQAFF. The CDR3 DNA sequence: TGTGCCAGCAGCCATGAAAGGACAGACCAAGCTTTCTTT. The chain recombines TRBV4-2 with TRBJ1-1; possibly TRBD1 for D (6 bases). Trimming shortened V by 3 bases and J by 9 bases, and 14 bases separated the two germline ends. CDR1 LGHNA and CDR2 YNFKEQ come from the germline V gene. CDR3 length: 13 residues.

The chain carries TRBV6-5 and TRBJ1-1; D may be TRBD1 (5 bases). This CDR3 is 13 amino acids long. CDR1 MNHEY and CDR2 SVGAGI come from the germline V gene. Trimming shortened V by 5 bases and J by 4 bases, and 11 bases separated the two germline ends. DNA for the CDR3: TGTGCCAGCAGTCCGGCTGGGGGCACTGAAGCTTTCTTT. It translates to CASSPAGGTEAFF.

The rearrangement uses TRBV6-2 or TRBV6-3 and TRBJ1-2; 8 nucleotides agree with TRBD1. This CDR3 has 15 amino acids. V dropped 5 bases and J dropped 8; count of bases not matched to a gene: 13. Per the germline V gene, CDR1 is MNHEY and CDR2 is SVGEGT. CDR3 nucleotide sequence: TGTGCCAGCAGTCCCCCCGGGACAGGCGGGACGGGCTACACCTTC. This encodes CASSPPGTGGTGYTF.

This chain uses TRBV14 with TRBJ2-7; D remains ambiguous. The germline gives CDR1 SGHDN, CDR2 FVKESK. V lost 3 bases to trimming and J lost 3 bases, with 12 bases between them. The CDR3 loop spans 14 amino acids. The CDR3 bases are TGTGCCAGCAGCCAGTTAGGACGTGGCTACGAGCAGTACTTC. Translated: CASSQLGRGYEQYF.

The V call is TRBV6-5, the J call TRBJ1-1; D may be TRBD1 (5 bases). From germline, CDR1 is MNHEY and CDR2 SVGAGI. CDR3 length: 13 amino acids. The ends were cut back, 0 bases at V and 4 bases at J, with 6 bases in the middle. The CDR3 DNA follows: TGTGCCAGCAGTTACTCCGGGGGCACTGAAGCTTTCTTT. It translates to CASSYSGGTEAFF.

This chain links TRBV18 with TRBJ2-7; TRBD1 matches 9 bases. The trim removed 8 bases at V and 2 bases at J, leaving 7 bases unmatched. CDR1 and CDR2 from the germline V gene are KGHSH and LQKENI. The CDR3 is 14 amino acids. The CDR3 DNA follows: TGTGCCAGCACAGCCGGGACAGGGACCTACGAGCAGTACTTC. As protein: CASTAGTGTYEQYF.

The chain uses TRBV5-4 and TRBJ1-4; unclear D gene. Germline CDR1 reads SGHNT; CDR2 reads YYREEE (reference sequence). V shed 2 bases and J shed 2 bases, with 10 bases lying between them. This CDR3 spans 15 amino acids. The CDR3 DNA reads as TGTGCCAGCAGCTTCGATACGGGGACTAATGAAAAACTGTTTTTT. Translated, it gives CASSFDTGTNEKLFF.

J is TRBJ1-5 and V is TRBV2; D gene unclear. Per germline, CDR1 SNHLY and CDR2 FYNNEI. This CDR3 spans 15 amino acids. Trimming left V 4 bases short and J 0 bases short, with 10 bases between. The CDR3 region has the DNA TGTGCCAGCAGTGTACAGACTTATAGCAATCAGCCCCAGCATTTT. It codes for CASSVQTYSNQPQHF.

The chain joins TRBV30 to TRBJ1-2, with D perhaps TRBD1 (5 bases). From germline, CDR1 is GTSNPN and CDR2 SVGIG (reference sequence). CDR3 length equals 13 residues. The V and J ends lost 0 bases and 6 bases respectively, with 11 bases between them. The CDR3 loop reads CAWSVPGIDGYTF. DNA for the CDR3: TGTGCCTGGAGTGTACCAGGGATCGATGGCTACACCTTC.

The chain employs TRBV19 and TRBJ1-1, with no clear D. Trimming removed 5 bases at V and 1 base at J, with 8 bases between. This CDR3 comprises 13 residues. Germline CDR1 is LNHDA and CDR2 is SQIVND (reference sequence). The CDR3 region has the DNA TGTGCCAGTAGTCTCCGGAAGAACACTGAAGCTTTCTTT. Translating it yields CASSLRKNTEAFF.

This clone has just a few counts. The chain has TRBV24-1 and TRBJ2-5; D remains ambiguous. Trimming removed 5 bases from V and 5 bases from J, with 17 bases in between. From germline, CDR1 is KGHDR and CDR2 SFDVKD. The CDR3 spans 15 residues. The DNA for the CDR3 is TGTGCCACCAGTGGTGGCTCGGCCAGTTGGGAGACCCAGTACTTC. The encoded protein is CATSGGSASWETQYF.

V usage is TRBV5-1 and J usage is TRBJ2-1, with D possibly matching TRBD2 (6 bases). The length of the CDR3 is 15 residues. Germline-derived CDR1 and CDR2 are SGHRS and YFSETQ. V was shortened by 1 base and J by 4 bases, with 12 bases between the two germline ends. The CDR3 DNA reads TGCGCCAGCAGCTTGAGCCTAGCGTCGTACAATGAGCAGTTCTTC. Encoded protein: CASSLSLASYNEQFF.

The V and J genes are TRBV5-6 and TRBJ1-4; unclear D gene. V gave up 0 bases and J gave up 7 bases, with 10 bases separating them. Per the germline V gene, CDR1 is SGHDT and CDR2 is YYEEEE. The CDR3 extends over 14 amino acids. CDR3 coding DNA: TGTGCCAGCAGCTTGGGAGGGTACGCTGAAAAACTGTTTTTT. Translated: CASSLGGYAEKLFF.

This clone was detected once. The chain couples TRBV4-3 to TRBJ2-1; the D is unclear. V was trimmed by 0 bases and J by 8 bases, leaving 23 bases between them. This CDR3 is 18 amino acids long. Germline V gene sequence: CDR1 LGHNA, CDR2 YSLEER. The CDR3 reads CASSQEIRQSFHLDEQFF. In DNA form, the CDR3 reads TGCGCCAGCAGCCAAGAAATAAGGCAGAGTTTCCATCTCGATGAGCAGTTCTTC.

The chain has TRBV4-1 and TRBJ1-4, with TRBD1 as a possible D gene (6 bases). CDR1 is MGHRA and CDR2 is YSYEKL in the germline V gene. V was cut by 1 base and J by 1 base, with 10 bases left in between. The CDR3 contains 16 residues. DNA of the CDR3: TGCGCCAGCAGCCAAGGCTACAGGGTAACTAATGAAAAACTGTTTTTT. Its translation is CASSQGYRVTNEKLFF.

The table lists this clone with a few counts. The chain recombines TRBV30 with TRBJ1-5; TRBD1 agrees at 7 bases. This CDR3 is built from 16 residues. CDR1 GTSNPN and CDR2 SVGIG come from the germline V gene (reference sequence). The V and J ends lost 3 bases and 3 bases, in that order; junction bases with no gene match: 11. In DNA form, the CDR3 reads TGTGCCTGGAGCGACAGGGACCGCCTGTTCAATCAGCCCCAGCATTTT. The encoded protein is CAWSDRDRLFNQPQHF.

The CDR3: CASSPGDRSKAFF. The CDR3 DNA reads TGTGCCAGCAGCCCCGGGGACAGGTCAAAAGCTTTCTTT. This rearrangement joins TRBV7-3 to TRBJ1-1; the match to TRBD1 covers 8 bases. The CDR3 runs 13 residues. Unmatched junction bases numbered 8, after V lost 5 bases and J lost 9 bases. Germline assignment: CDR1 SGHTA and CDR2 FQGTGA.

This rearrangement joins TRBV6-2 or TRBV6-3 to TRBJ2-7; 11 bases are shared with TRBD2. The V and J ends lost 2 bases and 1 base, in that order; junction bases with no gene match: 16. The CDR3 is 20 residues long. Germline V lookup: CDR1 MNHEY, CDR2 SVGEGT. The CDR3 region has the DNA TGTGCCAGCAGTTACGCCCCTTGGCTAGCGGGAGGCAGGAAGTCCTACGAGCAGTACTTC. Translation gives CASSYAPWLAGGRKSYEQYF.

DNA for the CDR3: TGTGCCAGCAGCAGCAGGGAGAACACTGAAGCTTTCTTT. Translated, it gives CASSSRENTEAFF. The chain uses TRBV7-4 and TRBJ1-1, with D possibly being TRBD1 (5 bases). Trimming removed 5 bases from V and 1 base from J, with 8 bases in between. CDR1 and CDR2 from the germline V gene are SGHVT and SQSDAQ. The CDR3 is made up of 13 amino acids.